The 12 T cell receptor beta chains below all came from one sample that was sequenced in a study of blood T cell repertoires in COVID-19. Method: immunoSEQ multiplex PCR; TCRdb's copy keeps in-frame clones and lacks some. The data show 130,000 to 150,000 clones, 85% seen once. The sequenced sample consisted of peripheral blood. The receptors derive from a woman aged 40 to 50 with active or convalescent COVID-19.

In this sample, this clone turned up once. An end of the junction differs from the germline gene, which may be a read error. The rearrangement joins TRBV2 to TRBJ1-4; D is possibly TRBD1 (5 bases). The CDR3 is made up of 16 amino acids. CDR1 SNHLY and CDR2 FYNNEI come from the germline V gene. The CDR3 region is CASRSPFGQRVERLFF. CDR3 DNA: TGTGCCAGCAGGAGCCCGTTCGGACAAAGGGTCGAAAGACTGTTTTTT.

The chain is built from TRBV2 and TRBJ2-5; tentative D call: TRBD2 (5 bases). V was shortened by 7 bases and J by 1 base, with 13 bases between the two germline ends. The CDR3 has 14 residues. Germline CDR1 is SNHLY and CDR2 is FYNNEI. The CDR3 region has the DNA TGTGCCAGCACCCTGGTGAGGGTCCAAGAGACCCAGTACTTC. It is translated as CASTLVRVQETQYF.

The rearrangement links TRBV19 to TRBJ1-2; 10 nucleotides agree with TRBD1. The CDR3 is 15 amino acids. CDR1 and CDR2 from the germline V gene are LNHDA and SQIVND (reference sequence). Losses at the gene ends were 6 bases for V and 3 bases for J; bases not matched to a gene: 7. CDR3 region: CASSRDRGRDYGYTF. CDR3 bases: TGTGCCAGTAGCCGCGACAGGGGGCGAGACTATGGCTACACCTTC.

The chain links TRBV14 to TRBJ2-1, with 8 bases fitting TRBD2. The V gene end was trimmed by 2 bases and the J gene end by 8 bases; junction bases not matched to a gene: 5. This CDR3 spans 14 amino acids. Looked up from germline, CDR1 is SGHDN and CDR2 is FVKESK. The CDR3 DNA reads TGTGCCAGCAGCCAAACAGCGGGAGTTGATGAGCAGTTCTTC. Amino acids: CASSQTAGVDEQFF. The variable domain in full, with the rest retrieved from reference TRBV14 and TRBJ2-1, is EAGVTQFPSHSVIEKGQTVTLRCDPISGHDNLYWYRRVMGKEIKFLLHFVKESKQDESGMPNNRFLAERTGGTYSTLKVQPAELEDSGVYFCASSQTAGVDEQFFGPGTRLTVL.

The chain uses TRBV18 and TRBJ1-1; 10 positions agree with TRBD1. Germline V lookup: CDR1 KGHSH, CDR2 LQKENI. The CDR3 sequence is 19 residues long. V trimming: 1 base; J trimming: 0 bases; junction bases outside the gene matches: 11. For the CDR3, the DNA is TGTGCCAGCTCACCACTGTCCGGGACAGGGGTGGGGATGAACACTGAAGCTTTCTTT. Amino acids: CASSPLSGTGVGMNTEAFF.

The chain couples TRBV3-1 (or the pseudogene TRBV3-2) to TRBJ1-3; 7 bases align to TRBD1. Germline values: CDR1 LGHDT, CDR2 YNNKEL (reference sequence). Trimming removed 3 bases from V and 7 bases from J; junction bases left unmatched: 9. The CDR3 has 15 residues. The CDR3 coding sequence is TGTGCCAGCAGCCACCTGACAGGGCTAGGGAACACCATATATTTT. Translated: CASSHLTGLGNTIYF.

The gene calls are TRBV14 and TRBJ2-5, with TRBD2 as a possible D gene (6 bases). The CDR3 contains 13 residues. Deletions cut 0 bases from V and 4 bases from J, with 6 bases between. Per the germline V gene, CDR1 is SGHDN and CDR2 is FVKESK. This CDR3 is CASSQDGGETQYF. The DNA of the CDR3 is TGTGCCAGCAGCCAAGACGGGGGAGAGACCCAGTACTTC.

This clone is a singleton in its sample. This chain uses TRBV28 with TRBJ2-4, with 7 nucleotides matching TRBD2. J gave up 1 base and V 5 bases, and 11 bases lay outside the gene matches. The CDR3 runs 17 residues. Germline V gives CDR1 MDHEN, CDR2 SYDVKM. The CDR3 bases are TGTGCCAGCAGTAACCCTGGACTAGTCTTGGCCAAAAACATTCAGTACTTC. Amino acid sequence: CASSNPGLVLAKNIQYF.

The rearrangement joins TRBV18 to TRBJ2-7; D is perhaps TRBD1 (6 bases). Germline assignment: CDR1 KGHSH and CDR2 LQKENI. Trimming removed 5 bases at V and 2 bases at J, with 22 bases between. The CDR3 contains 17 residues. Here the CDR3 reads CASSFTITGTIPYEQYF. Here the CDR3 DNA reads TGTGCCAGCTCATTTACTATTACCGGGACAATACCCTACGAGCAGTACTTC.

V is TRBV28 and J is TRBJ2-7, with 8 bases aligning to TRBD1. CDR1 is MDHEN and CDR2 is SYDVKM in the germline V gene. V trimming: 3 bases; J trimming: 0 bases; junction bases outside the gene matches: 7. The CDR3 covers 16 residues. This CDR3 reads CASSLAWGTGSYEQYF. Written as DNA, the CDR3 is TGTGCCAGCAGTTTGGCCTGGGGGACAGGCTCCTACGAGCAGTACTTC.

A few counts support this clone. This sequence joins TRBV6-6 and TRBJ1-1; D gene ambiguous. CDR3 length: 14 residues. V dropped 2 bases and J dropped 2 bases, with 9 bases sitting between them. Germline CDR1 is MNHNY and CDR2 is SVGAGI (reference sequence). The CDR3 DNA follows: TGTGCCAGCAGTTACGCAGAACCCAACACTGAAGCTTTCTTT. Protein: CASSYAEPNTEAFF.

The CDR3 bases are TGCAGCGTTGAGAGGGTAGCGGGGGACACAAACACCGGGGAGCTGTTTTTT. Translating it yields CSVERVAGDTNTGELFF. The chain uses TRBV29-1 and TRBJ2-2; the match to TRBD2 covers 9 bases. V trimming: 3 bases; J trimming: 2 bases; junction bases outside the gene matches: 10. Germline V lookup: CDR1 SQVTM, CDR2 ANQGSEA. The CDR3 sequence is 17 residues long.